This TCR beta chain was sequenced in a study of neurological immune-mediated disorders. The CDR3 has 17 amino acids. V was pared by 8 bases and J by 0 bases, with 13 bases of the junction left unmatched. CDR1 DFQATT and CDR2 SNEGSKA come from the germline V gene (reference sequence). Via MiXCR, TCRdb re-called the 5' RACE reads, giving one row per CDR3 protein. The sample records about 22,000 distinct CDR3 sequences, more than 9% being singletons. In its sample, this clonotype was seen many times. The starting material, 2 million PBMCs stored at -80 C, gave rise to the unsorted libraries. The rearrangement joins TRBV20-1 to TRBJ2-3; 11 bases are a match to TRBD2. This receptor was obtained from a woman in her sixties with HTLV-1-associated myelopathy (HAM/TSP). The sample comprised PBMCs. For the CDR3, the DNA is TGCAGTCCTCTGGGGCCCCGACTAGCGGGGAGCACAGATACGCAGTATTTT. Translation gives CSPLGPRLAGSTDTQYF.